One and the same sample provided the 16 T cell receptor beta chains below, sequenced in a study of blood T cell repertoires in COVID-19. Repertoires were generated with immunoSEQ multiplex PCR, while TCRdb's copy carries only in-frame clones and drops some. The table records 65,000 to 85,000 clones, about nine tenths of them present only once. The specimen was peripheral blood. These receptors all come from a human donor in a cohort sampled during active COVID-19.

The V and J genes are TRBV7-9 and TRBJ2-5, with D possibly matching TRBD2 (6 bases). The V gene lost 5 bases and the J gene lost 5 bases, with 9 bases spanning the gap. CDR3 length: 12 amino acids. CDR1 SEHNR and CDR2 FQNEAQ come from the germline V gene (reference sequence). CDR3 protein: CASSRGGETQYF. In nucleotides, the CDR3 is TGTGCCAGCAGCCGTGGGGGGGAGACCCAGTACTTC.

The chain recombines TRBV5-1 with TRBJ2-7; a weak D match, TRBD2 (6 bases). From germline, CDR1 is SGHRS and CDR2 YFSETQ. The CDR3 consists of 14 residues. V was clipped by 4 bases and J by 0 bases, with 11 bases between them. The CDR3 DNA is TGCGCCAGCAGCGGGGACTCTAGCTCCTACGAGCAGTACTTC. This translates into CASSGDSSSYEQYF.

This clone was detected only once. CDR3 in amino acids: CASSLEDYRETQYF. CDR3 nucleotide sequence: TGTGCCAGCAGCCTGGAGGACTACAGAGAGACCCAGTACTTC. The chain recombines TRBV7-6 with TRBJ2-5, with D possibly TRBD2 on 6 matching bases. Germline V gene sequence: CDR1 SGHVS, CDR2 FNYEAQ. The CDR3 is 14 residues long. The V end lost 5 bases, the J end lost 4 bases, and 14 bases lay between the germline ends. Complete variable domain (other parts from reference TRBV7-6 and TRBJ2-5): GAGVSQSPRYKVTKRGQDVALRCDPISGHVSLYWYRQALGQGPEFLTYFNYEAQQDKSGLPNDRFSAERPEGSISTLTIQRTEQRDSAMYRCASSLEDYRETQYFGPGTRLLVL.

This rearrangement joins TRBV5-4 to TRBJ1-2; D call uncertain. The CDR3 covers 13 residues. The V gene's germline CDR1 is SGHNT and CDR2 YYREEE (reference sequence). The V end was cut by 3 bases, the J end by 5 bases, with 11 bases between. The chain's CDR3 is CASSYGEEYGYTF. The CDR3 coding sequence is TGTGCCAGCAGCTACGGAGAGGAGTATGGCTACACCTTC. Variable domain in full (rest from reference TRBV5-4 and TRBJ1-2): ETGVTQSPTHLIKTRGQQVTLRCSSQSGHNTVSWYQQALGQGPQFIFQYYREEENGRGNFPPRFSGLQFPNYSSELNVNALELDDSALYLCASSYGEEYGYTFGSGTRLTVV.

The chain carries TRBV7-9 and TRBJ2-1; D is perhaps TRBD1 (6 bases). Germline CDR1 and CDR2: SEHNR and FQNEAQ (reference sequence). V gave up 9 bases and J gave up 6 bases, with 12 bases separating them. There are 12 residues in the CDR3. The CDR3 spells CARGIQGNEQFF. In DNA, the CDR3 is TGTGCCAGGGGGATACAGGGCAATGAGCAGTTCTTC.

The chain couples TRBV30 to TRBJ2-1; 14 bases agree with TRBD2. The CDR3 is made up of 15 amino acids. With V trimmed by 2 bases and J by 6 bases, 3 bases remained unmatched. Germline V gene sequence: CDR1 GTSNPN, CDR2 SVGIG (reference sequence). Written as DNA, the CDR3 is TGTGCCTGGAGTCCCGGACTAGCGGGGGGCAATGAGCAGTTCTTC. Translated, it gives CAWSPGLAGGNEQFF.

The chain is built from TRBV4-3 and TRBJ2-2; 10 bases are a match to TRBD2. The CDR3 covers 19 residues. CDR1 LGHNA and CDR2 YSLEER come from the germline V gene. V lost 2 bases, J lost 2 bases, and 11 bases stayed unmatched. The CDR3 nucleotides read TGCGCCAGCAGCCAACGTCATCCTAGCGGGGGAACAAACACCGGGGAGCTGTTTTTT. Translated, it gives CASSQRHPSGGTNTGELFF.

Regarding this clone: The junction departs from the called germline gene at one end, perhaps through a read error. The same CDR3 is also encoded by other DNA sequences in this sample. The rearrangement uses TRBV9 and TRBJ1-1; 8 bases map to TRBD1. The CDR3 extends over 15 amino acids. Germline CDR1 is SGDLS and CDR2 is YYNGEE. The CDR3 bases are TGTGCCAGCAGTGTAGGGGACAGGTTGAACACTGAAGCTTTCTTT. It translates to CASSVGDRLNTEAFF.

V and J are TRBV12-2 and TRBJ2-3; the table's D call TRBD2 went unverified against the DNA. TRBV12-2 is termed a pseudogene. There are 15 residues in the CDR3. The CDR3 DNA sequence: TGTGCAAGTCGCTTAGCGGCCACTAGGGCAGATACGCAGTATTTT. This translates into CASRLAATRADTQYF.

The V call is TRBV7-9, the J call TRBJ2-1; D is possibly TRBD2 (5 bases). Deletions cut 5 bases from V and 8 bases from J, with 10 bases between. This CDR3 region has 12 residues. The germline V gene has CDR1 SEHNR and CDR2 FQNEAQ (reference sequence). CDR3 in DNA: TGTGCCAGCAGCCCAGAGGGATATGAGCAGTTCTTC. It translates to CASSPEGYEQFF.

The rearrangement joins TRBV27 to TRBJ2-2, with 9 bases matching TRBD1. Looked up from germline, CDR1 is MNHEY and CDR2 is SMNVEV (reference sequence). J gave up 2 bases and V 5 bases, and 6 bases lay outside the gene matches. This CDR3 spans 16 amino acids. The CDR3 nucleotides are TGTGCCAGCAGTGGACAGGGGAGGATAAACACCGGGGAGCTGTTTTTT. Translating it yields CASSGQGRINTGELFF.

This rearrangement joins TRBV6-1 to TRBJ1-2; D is unresolved. The germline V gene has CDR1 MNHNS and CDR2 SASEGT. The CDR3 runs 13 residues. The V end lost 3 bases, the J end lost 2 bases, and 7 bases lay between the germline ends. CDR3 sequence reads: CASSEFLNYGYTF. The CDR3 coding sequence is TGTGCCAGCAGTGAGTTCCTAAACTATGGCTACACCTTC.

This chain joins TRBV29-1 and TRBJ1-2; 10 nucleotides line up with TRBD1. This CDR3 spans 14 amino acids. Germline loops: CDR1 SQVTM, CDR2 ANQGSEA. With V trimmed by 6 bases and J by 7 bases, 11 bases remained unmatched. CDR3 residues: CSVIPGTGASGYTF. The CDR3 DNA follows: TGCAGCGTCATCCCCGGGACAGGGGCGAGTGGCTACACCTTC.

The rearrangement uses TRBV19 and TRBJ1-6; D not certain. The CDR3 is 12 amino acids. V lost 7 bases and J lost 6, with 7 bases in between. Germline V gives CDR1 LNHDA, CDR2 SQIVND (reference sequence). The CDR3 sequence: CASMAFNSPLHF. For the CDR3, the DNA is TGTGCCAGTATGGCCTTTAATTCACCCCTCCACTTT.

This clone showed up just once. The chain has TRBV28 and TRBJ1-2, with D unclear. The CDR3 spans 11 residues. Germline V gene sequence: CDR1 MDHEN, CDR2 SYDVKM. V lost 4 bases and J 5 bases, leaving 5 bases between the germline ends. In nucleotides, the CDR3 is TGTGCCAGCAGTTCTCCTTATGGCTACACCTTC. Amino acid sequence: CASSSPYGYTF.

The chain couples TRBV28 to TRBJ2-3; 7 bases line up with TRBD2. The CDR3 length is 14 residues. The V segment lost 10 bases and the J segment 5 bases; nucleotides outside the gene matches: 12. Germline V gives CDR1 MDHEN, CDR2 SYDVKM. The CDR3 nucleotides are TGTGCCACCGGAAAGCGGGGTCGTGGAGATACGCAGTATTTT. Translation gives CATGKRGRGDTQYF.